This T cell receptor beta chain came from a study of cytotoxic CD8 clonotypes in ibrutinib-treated CLL. At the level of the study: Enrolment comprised 10 to 11 relapsed/refractory and over 14 treatment-naive patients; some 18 were IGHV unmutated. Average yields of around 260,000 productive templates and around 100,000 productive rearrangements characterized the samples. The study's findings and limits: Clonality went higher at ibrutinib response and then dropped back toward baseline at progression.

This clone was observed a few times. Its specificity is not known. Measured with immunoSEQ multiplex PCR; TCRdb has only the in-frame clones, and not every one. The sample has hundreds of thousands of clones, roughly 74% seen once; the top ten hold just over 15%. CDR3 length: 17 residues. CDR1 and CDR2 from the germline V gene are SGDLS and YYNGEE. V lost 0 bases to trimming and J lost 2 bases; unmatched junction nucleotides: 5. The starting material was PBMCs, obtained after 24 months of ibrutinib treatment. The gene calls are TRBV9 and TRBJ2-5; TRBD2 matches 12 bases. This TCR came from a human donor with chronic lymphocytic leukemia. The CDR3, as DNA: TGTGCCAGCAGCGTAGGGCTAGCGGGAGGGGGGCAAGAGACCCAGTACTTC. Encoded protein: CASSVGLAGGGQETQYF. The full variable domain, rest sourced from reference TRBV9 and TRBJ2-5, is DSGVTQTPKHLITATGQRVTLRCSPRSGDLSVYWYQQSLDQGLQFLIQYYNGEERAKGNILERFSAQQFPDLHSELNLSSLELGDSALYFCASSVGLAGGGQETQYFGPGTRLLVL.